This TCR beta chain was captured by sequencing in a study of identical twins. Study conclusions and caveats: For cord blood, abundant beta clonotypes had fewer insertions, unlike memory repertoires, which showed none. With beta out-of-frame sequences, excess sharing by twins was weaker.

Addition of a universal primer site occurred through template switching, and cDNA carried unique molecular identifiers. TCRdb reanalysed the 5' RACE reads using MiXCR and keeps one entry per CDR3 protein. This sample carries about 1.7 million distinct CDR3 sequences, about 31% of them seen once, and the ten largest clones take approximately 0.29%. This CDR3 has 11 residues. Germline V gene sequence: CDR1 WSHSY, CDR2 SAAADI. Remarks on this clonotype: Antigen unknown. An end of the junction differs from the germline gene, which may be a read error.

The sequenced sample consisted of cord blood. The V call is TRBV10-2, the J call TRBJ2-3, with a weak D call TRBD1 (5 bases). The TCR was taken from a newborn girl in good health. The CDR3 region has the DNA TGCGCCAGCAGCGACACAGGTACGCAGTATTTT. Encoded protein: CASSDTGTQYF.